Listed here is a single TCR beta chain. This clonotype was observed at least ten times. Its antigen is unknown. There are no base qualities to consult, and no much larger clone falls within one base. Receptors were amplified or captured by 5' RACE. The listed sequencing device is Illumina HiSeq 2500. A second PCR of 7 to 11 cycles was performed with a sample-barcoded 5' primer and a J-beta primer mix. Each TCR beta cDNA molecule received a unique molecular identifier from a template-switch 5' adaptor carrying 12 random nucleotides. Each sample yielded at least 3 million CDR3-containing paired-end reads. First-strand cDNA was synthesized from all RNA with the Mint cDNA synthesis kit, primed by a TRBC-specific oligonucleotide. Following uracil-DNA glycosylase treatment, a first 18-cycle PCR with universal primers M1SS and BC2_uni_R was performed on all cDNA. On the study's bioinformatics: For normalization, 1 million high-quality reads were randomly selected from each sample, with every read carrying a distinct molecular identifier. Reads with shared molecular identifiers were discarded instead of being binned into consensus sequences. MiTCR, run with a Q25 quality threshold and the strictest error-elimination algorithm, handled CDR3 identification, clonotype clustering and error correction. Lower-bound total TCR beta diversity was estimated with a nonparametric unseen species model using Euler transformation. TCRdb's own reprocessing of the public reads used fastp at Q25 and MiXCR and kept productive beta chains. Rows matching on CDR3 protein sequence are summarized as one entry with the most common DNA and genes. TCRdb's processing, not the authors' own work, is the source of the V and J calls. The sample contains fewer than 800,000 distinct CDR3 sequences, about 30% of them found a single time. The top ten constitute 15% of the sample.

Inclusive of the bounding cysteine and phenylalanine, the CDR3 is 14 residues long. The entry retains the CDR3 DNA only, 42 bases that are in frame from base 1. As encoded in the germline V gene, CDR1 is SGHRS while CDR2 is YFSETQ. Compared with germline, V lacks 4 bases and J lacks 8 bases; bases without a gene match: 9. This sample stems from a study of blood T cells in healthy people across ages (dated by TCRdb to 2015 to 2017). Looking at the study overall: In model experiments, template switching captured roughly one uniquely barcoded TCR beta cDNA molecule for every two T cells. The study measured age-related changes in TCR beta repertoire diversity using deep sequencing normalized with unique cDNA molecular identifiers. The donors were split into four age groups: young (average around 15 years), middle-aged (roughly 40), aged (about 62) and long-lived (about 82). To avoid experimental bias, donors of different ages were spread randomly across the sequencing lanes. For two donors (one aged 18 to 30 and one aged 80 or older), the study analyzed two additional independent replicas of 1 million unique cDNA reads from the same blood draw.

The donors were roughly 39 Caucasian individuals from Russia, aged roughly 6 to 100 years, who were systemically healthy. Each donor gave ten milliliters of peripheral blood, drawn into EDTA-treated Vacutainer tubes. Ficoll-Paque density-gradient centrifugation was used to isolate PBMCs, with at least 6 million per sample. Trizol reagent was used to extract total RNA from the PBMCs, yielding at least 6 micrograms per sample. For every donor, an aliquot of PBMCs went through flow cytometry to measure the percentages of naive CD45RAhigh/CD27high T cells. Here is what the overall study found, with its caveats: The CMV infection status of donors was not known, potentially confounding age-related changes in expanded clonotypes. Since profiling was done on bulk unsorted PBMCs, naive and antigen-experienced compartments could not be conclusively compared. Compared with the aged group, more naive CD4+ T cells, fewer expanded clones and increased TCR diversity were shown by the long-lived group, suggesting age selection. Observed TCR beta diversity correlated strongly with the percentage of naive T cells measured by flow cytometry. Estimates of total diversity from one million sequenced T cells were regarded as lower bounds and underestimates. As age increased, observed TCR beta diversity per million T cells dropped in a roughly linear way, and a significant reduction was already evident by age around 41.

This chain joins TRBV5-1 to TRBJ2-1; the junction holds 7 bases that match TRBD2. This TCR was sampled from an elderly woman in good health. Donor details come from another sample of the same person, matched by shared clones. The sequenced sample was blood. The sequenced DNA is TGCGCCAGCAGCCCCCGGGGTAGCGGGCATGAGCAGTTCTTC. This encodes CASSPRGSGHEQFF.